The 24 T cell receptor beta chains listed next were all sequenced from one sample in a study of T cell responses to AZD1222 COVID-19 vaccine. Generated by immunoSEQ multiplex PCR, the TCRdb table keeps only in-frame clones and is missing some. The sample includes about 100,000 clones, about 88% of them seen just once. The sequencing used peripheral blood, collected on day 0 of AZD1222 vaccination. These receptor sequences come from an adult in good health.

The chain recombines TRBV2 with TRBJ2-6, with 9 bases identical to TRBD2. This CDR3 has 15 amino acids. The V segment lost 8 bases and the J segment 1 base; nucleotides outside the gene matches: 3. Germline V gives CDR1 SNHLY, CDR2 FYNNEI. The CDR3 DNA follows: TGTGCCAGCCGCGGGGGGGCGTCTGGGGCCAACGTCCTGACTTTC. Encoded protein: CASRGGASGANVLTF.

V gene TRBV14 combines with J gene TRBJ1-1; D gene uncertain. The CDR3 loop spans 18 amino acids. The germline V and J ends were trimmed by 0 bases and 1 base, with 18 bases remaining between them. Germline V gives CDR1 SGHDN, CDR2 FVKESK. CDR3 coding DNA: TGTGCCAGCAGCCAAGATTTGGGTAGGTTAAGGACGAACACTGAAGCTTTCTTT. Translated, it gives CASSQDLGRLRTNTEAFF.

A single count supports this clone. The chain couples TRBV10-1 to TRBJ2-3, with D tentatively TRBD2 (5 bases). Germline assignment: CDR1 WNHNN and CDR2 SYGVQD (reference sequence). Trimming took off 2 bases at V and 5 bases at J, with 14 bases between the two ends. The CDR3 runs to 15 residues. The CDR3 is CASSEQAREGDTQYF. CDR3 DNA sequence: TGCGCCAGCAGTGAGCAGGCTCGAGAGGGAGATACGCAGTATTTT.

This clone was recorded once. The V and J genes are TRBV18 and TRBJ1-6; D perhaps matches TRBD1 (5 bases). V lost 6 bases to trimming and J lost 10 bases, with 19 bases between them. This CDR3 comprises 15 residues. Germline CDR1 KGHSH, CDR2 LQKENI. CDR3 amino acids: CASSYDSGGESPLHF. CDR3 sequence (DNA): TGTGCCAGCTCGTACGACAGCGGGGGAGAGTCACCCCTCCACTTT. The full variable domain, with the rest looked up from reference TRBV18 and TRBJ1-6, is NAGVMQNPRHLVRRRGQEARLRCSPMKGHSHVYWYRQLPEEGLKFMVYLQKENIIDESGMPKERFSAEFPKEGPSILRIQQVVRGDSAAYFCASSYDSGGESPLHFGNGTRLTVT.

CDR3 residues: CASSPLALGFNEQFF. For the CDR3, the DNA is TGTGCCAGCAGCCCCCTTGCTTTAGGTTTCAATGAGCAGTTCTTC. This sequence joins TRBV16 and TRBJ2-1; D ambiguous. The CDR3 covers 15 residues. Trimming took off 4 bases at V and 6 bases at J, with 16 bases between the two ends. The germline gives CDR1 KGHSY, CDR2 FQNENV.

The V call is TRBV7-9, the J call TRBJ1-1; 7 bases match TRBD1. This CDR3 region has 15 residues. J gave up 2 bases and V 5 bases, and 8 bases lay outside the gene matches. CDR1 and CDR2 (germline): SEHNR, FQNEAQ (reference sequence). The CDR3 loop is CASSKRGQTNTEAFF. The DNA for the CDR3 is TGTGCCAGCAGCAAGAGGGGACAGACAAACACTGAAGCTTTCTTT.

This chain uses TRBV3-1 (or the pseudogene TRBV3-2) with TRBJ1-2; tentatively, D is TRBD1 (5 bases). In germline, CDR1 is LGHDT, CDR2 YNNKEL (reference sequence). The V and J ends lost 1 base and 4 bases respectively, with 10 bases between them. The CDR3 length is 14 residues. CDR3 in DNA: TGTGCCAGCAGCCAAGGGGTGGGGACCTATGGCTACACCTTC. Encoded protein: CASSQGVGTYGYTF.

The chain employs TRBV6-5 and TRBJ1-2; D might be TRBD1 (6 bases). Germline V gene lookup returns CDR1 MNHEY and CDR2 SVGAGI. V shed 6 bases and J shed 7 bases, with 18 bases lying between them. The CDR3 runs 14 residues. The CDR3 loop is CASSTTQGSFGYTF. CDR3 in DNA: TGTGCCAGCAGCACAACACAGGGCTCGTTTGGCTACACCTTC.

The rearrangement joins TRBV2 to TRBJ2-3, with 9 positions matching TRBD1. Germline V CDR1 and CDR2: SNHLY, FYNNEI. With V trimmed by 6 bases and J by 0 bases, 4 bases remained unmatched. The CDR3 runs 15 residues. The CDR3 region is CASRVQGASTDTQYF. The CDR3 DNA follows: TGTGCCAGCAGAGTACAGGGGGCGAGCACAGATACGCAGTATTTT.

This clone showed up just once. V is TRBV2 and J is TRBJ1-2; possible D gene TRBD1, 5 bases. This CDR3 comprises 14 residues. Germline V gene lookup returns CDR1 SNHLY and CDR2 FYNNEI. With 1 base removed from V and 7 bases from J, the gap between germline ends came to 13 bases. The CDR3 DNA sequence: TGTGCCAGCAGTGAAGGGGCAGGGTTTCTTGGCTACACCTTC. Translating gives CASSEGAGFLGYTF.

The chain recombines TRBV6-6 with TRBJ1-5; 7 nucleotides align to TRBD1. Per the germline V gene, CDR1 is MNHNY and CDR2 is SVGAGI (reference sequence). With V trimmed by 5 bases and J by 4 bases, 5 bases remained unmatched. The CDR3 has 14 residues. The CDR3 sequence: CASSEETGNQPQHF. In nucleotides, the CDR3 is TGTGCCAGCAGTGAGGAGACAGGGAATCAGCCCCAGCATTTT.

V gene TRBV5-6 combines with J gene TRBJ1-2; no clear D gene. V shed 0 bases and J shed 1 base, with 4 bases lying between them. Germline CDR1 is SGHDT and CDR2 is YYEEEE. The CDR3 sequence is 13 residues long. CDR3 region: CASSLGYNYGYTF. CDR3 DNA: TGTGCCAGCAGCTTGGGCTATAACTATGGCTACACCTTC.

V usage is TRBV2 and J usage is TRBJ2-7; D not resolved. The CDR3 loop spans 12 amino acids. Trimming removed 1 base from V and 1 base from J, with 2 bases in between. Looked up from germline, CDR1 is SNHLY and CDR2 is FYNNEI. The CDR3 loop reads CASSEGSYEQYF. The DNA for the CDR3 is TGTGCCAGCAGTGAAGGGTCCTACGAGCAGTACTTC.

The V gene is TRBV6-1, the J gene TRBJ1-1; D possibly corresponds to TRBD1 (5 bases). The CDR3 is made up of 14 amino acids. Germline V gives CDR1 MNHNS, CDR2 SASEGT. V lost 2 bases and J lost 3, with 10 bases in between. Written as DNA, the CDR3 is TGTGCCAGCAGTGAATTATGGGGCGACACTGAAGCTTTCTTT. Protein sequence: CASSELWGDTEAFF.

V and J are TRBV30 and TRBJ1-2; 9 nucleotides agree with TRBD1. V lost 5 bases to trimming and J lost 7 bases; unmatched junction nucleotides: 2. Germline values: CDR1 GTSNPN, CDR2 SVGIG (reference sequence). This CDR3 contains 11 residues. This chain's CDR3 is CAWGTGSGYTF. CDR3 nucleotide sequence: TGTGCCTGGGGGACAGGGAGTGGCTACACCTTC.

This chain connects TRBV12-5 to TRBJ2-1, with TRBD1 matching 12 bases. Germline trimming cut 0 bases from V and 7 bases from J; bases unmatched to any gene: 7. The CDR3 covers 17 residues. The germline gives CDR1 LGHNT, CDR2 FRNRAP. The CDR3 is CASGLVLWGQGANEQFF. CDR3 coding DNA: TGTGCTAGTGGTTTGGTACTCTGGGGACAGGGGGCAAATGAGCAGTTCTTC.

This clone showed up just once. The chain joins TRBV5-1 to TRBJ2-3; 8 bases line up with TRBD1. This CDR3 is built from 13 residues. CDR1 and CDR2 (germline): SGHRS, YFSETQ. J lost 1 base, V lost 6 bases, and 1 base had no gene match. The CDR3 is CASKDRGTDTQYF. The DNA of the CDR3 is TGCGCCAGCAAGGACAGGGGCACAGATACGCAGTATTTT.

The chain recombines TRBV18 with TRBJ1-1, with no clear D. Germline CDR1 and CDR2: KGHSH and LQKENI. Trimming took off 3 bases at V and 10 bases at J, with 12 bases between the two ends. The CDR3 spans 12 residues. DNA of the CDR3: TGTGCCAGCTCACCTAGTACATCCGGAGCTTTCTTT. The encoded protein is CASSPSTSGAFF.

The CDR3 here is CARRTGPMNTEAFF. CDR3 bases: TGTGCCAGACGAACAGGTCCCATGAACACTGAAGCTTTCTTT. V usage is TRBV5-6 and J usage is TRBJ1-1; weak D call: TRBD1 (5 bases). V was trimmed by 8 bases and J by 0 bases, leaving 14 bases between them. CDR1 SGHDT and CDR2 YYEEEE come from the germline V gene. This CDR3 spans 14 amino acids.

The CDR3 is CASSKGQGAAGYTF. As DNA, the CDR3 is TGTGCCAGCAGCAAGGGACAGGGGGCAGCTGGCTACACCTTC. J is TRBJ1-2 and V is TRBV7-8, with 12 bases identical to TRBD1. J was trimmed by 7 bases and V by 5 bases; bases with no gene match: 5. CDR1 is SGHVS and CDR2 is FQNEAQ in the germline V gene. This CDR3 comprises 14 residues.

This sequence joins TRBV10-3 and TRBJ1-2; a weak D match, TRBD1 (6 bases). Germline CDR1 and CDR2: ENHRY and SYGVKD. Trimming took off 10 bases at V and 3 bases at J, with 12 bases between the two ends. This CDR3 is built from 12 residues. In DNA form, the CDR3 reads TGTGCCACCCCGGGACACGACTATGGCTACACCTTC. Translated, it gives CATPGHDYGYTF.

The chain recombines TRBV30 with TRBJ2-2, with D hard to call. Germline loops: CDR1 GTSNPN, CDR2 SVGIG (reference sequence). The CDR3 runs to 12 residues. The germline V and J ends were trimmed by 1 base and 10 bases, with 10 bases remaining between them. The chain's CDR3 is CAWSDLEKELFF. CDR3 in DNA: TGTGCCTGGAGTGACCTTGAGAAGGAGCTGTTTTTT.

The chain links TRBV19 to TRBJ1-2, with TRBD1 identical over 8 bases. J lost 4 bases, V lost 3 bases, and 4 bases had no gene match. The CDR3 is 14 amino acids. In germline, CDR1 is LNHDA, CDR2 SQIVND (reference sequence). The CDR3 loop is CASSIQGATYGYTF. The CDR3 DNA reads TGTGCCAGTAGTATCCAGGGGGCGACCTATGGCTACACCTTC.

This clone occurred a few times. The chain employs TRBV5-4 and TRBJ1-2; the D gene is possibly TRBD1 (5 bases). CDR1 is SGHNT, CDR2 YYREEE, per germline (reference sequence). The CDR3 is 14 amino acids. Trimming removed 4 bases at V and 2 bases at J, with 12 bases between. CDR3 in DNA: TGTGCCAGCAGCCATTCCGGGGCGAACTATGGCTACACCTTC. It specifies CASSHSGANYGYTF.